This is a list of T cell receptor beta chains from one sample in a study of memory CD4+ T cells and cytomegalovirus serostatus. Generated by immunoSEQ multiplex PCR, the TCRdb table keeps only in-frame clones and is missing some. This table holds 70,000 to 90,000 clones, roughly three quarters found once. Sample: memory CD4+ T cells from blood. The receptors shown here come from an adult in good health and CMV-seropositive. The CDR3 runs from the conserved cysteine through the conserved F or W. A D gene is named only where the DNA matches it firmly. Where a row states a size, it is once, few, many or the class of an expanded clone; other rows omit it.

cdr3_aa	cdr3_nt	clone_size	d_call	v_call	j_call
CASSPWTSGSTDTQYF	TGTGCCAGCAGCCCCTGGACTAGCGGTAGTACAGATACGCAGTATTTT	.	TRBD2	TRBV7-9	TRBJ2-3
CASSPPSQPMNTEAFF	TGTGCCAGCTCACCACCATCACAGCCTATGAACACTGAAGCTTTCTTT	medium-sized	.	TRBV18	TRBJ1-1
CASSYSQGARAISYEQYF	TGTGCCAGCAGCTACTCACAGGGGGCGCGGGCTATATCCTACGAGCAGTACTTC	.	TRBD1	TRBV5-5	TRBJ2-7
CASSEAGGSTDTQYF	TGTGCCAGCAGCGAAGCGGGAGGGAGCACAGATACGCAGTATTTT	.	TRBD2	TRBV7-9	TRBJ2-3
CASSPSGGRFEDTQYF	TGTGCCAGCAGCCCGTCTGGCGGGAGGTTCGAAGATACGCAGTATTTT	few	TRBD2	TRBV7-9	TRBJ2-3
CASSTGTRGNTIYF	TGTGCCAGCAGCACCGGGACACGGGGAAACACCATATATTTT	.	.	TRBV5-4	TRBJ1-3
CASSETGGPEKLFF	TGTGCCAGCAGCGAGACAGGGGGACCTGAAAAACTGTTTTTT	.	TRBD1	TRBV7-2	TRBJ1-4
CASSLVRETQYF	TGCGCCAGCAGCTTGGTGAGAGAGACCCAGTACTTC	.	.	TRBV5-1	TRBJ2-5
CATRGQIRTEAFF	TGTGCCACCAGGGGGCAGATCCGCACTGAAGCTTTCTTT	.	.	TRBV15	TRBJ1-1
CASSQREGDTQYF	TGTGCCAGCAGCCAGCGGGAGGGAGATACGCAGTATTTT	.	TRBD2	TRBV5-4	TRBJ2-3
CASSLNAGVTDTQYF	TGTGCCAGCAGCTTAAATGCGGGAGTGACAGATACGCAGTATTTT	once	TRBD2	TRBV13	TRBJ2-3
CASSWGDGWGNTIYF	TGTGCCAGCAGCTGGGGAGACGGGTGGGGAAACACCATATATTTT	.	.	TRBV7-8	TRBJ1-3
CASAPGGAGNTIYF	TGTGCCAGCGCCCCGGGGGGGGCTGGAAACACCATATATTTT	.	.	TRBV6-5	TRBJ1-3
CASSQQGIGSPLHF	TGTGCCAGCAGTCAACAGGGGATAGGTTCACCCCTCCACTTT	.	TRBD1	TRBV6-5	TRBJ1-6
CASSPTTSFGEQFF	TGTGCCAGCAGCCCGACGACTAGTTTCGGTGAGCAGTTCTTC	medium-sized	.	TRBV11-2	TRBJ2-1
CASLRGANEKLFF	TGTGCCAGCCTCAGGGGAGCTAATGAAAAACTGTTTTTT	.	.	TRBV6-6	TRBJ1-4
CASSLAEGFETQYF	TGCGCCAGCAGCTTGGCCGAAGGATTCGAGACCCAGTACTTC	once	.	TRBV5-1	TRBJ2-5
CASSLKGTGGNTIYF	TGCGCCAGCAGCTTGAAGGGGACGGGTGGAAACACCATATATTTT	.	.	TRBV5-1	TRBJ1-3
CASSQDFAEREGRGKQFF	TGCGCCAGCAGCCAAGATTTCGCCGAGCGGGAGGGCCGAGGAAAACAGTTCTTC	.	TRBD2	TRBV4-1	TRBJ2-1
CASSLETTVSSSYNEQFF	TGTGCCAGCAGCTTAGAGACGACAGTTTCGAGCTCCTACAATGAGCAGTTCTTC	.	.	TRBV11-3	TRBJ2-1
CASSIRFSGYTF	TGTGCCAGTAGTATCCGGTTTTCCGGCTACACCTTC	few	.	TRBV19	TRBJ1-2
CAISERGVTEAFF	TGTGCCATCAGTGAACGGGGAGTCACTGAAGCTTTCTTT	.	.	TRBV10-3	TRBJ1-1
CASKGGGGLPDTQYF	TGTGCCAGCAAGGGGGGAGGGGGGCTTCCAGATACGCAGTATTTT	.	.	TRBV7-2	TRBJ2-3
CASSFRGGNQPQHF	TGTGCCAGCAGCTTTCGAGGGGGCAATCAGCCCCAGCATTTT	.	.	TRBV11-2	TRBJ1-5
CASSPASGAGNEQFF	TGCGCCAGCAGCCCGGCTAGCGGGGCGGGCAATGAGCAGTTCTTC	.	TRBD2	TRBV5-1	TRBJ2-1
CASSSEGQGGSYEQYF	TGTGCCAGCAGTTCCGAGGGACAGGGAGGGTCCTACGAGCAGTACTTC	.	TRBD1	TRBV28	TRBJ2-7
CASSELPSNQPQHF	TGTGCCAGCAGTGAACTTCCAAGCAATCAGCCCCAGCATTTT	.	.	TRBV2	TRBJ1-5
CASSAGGTGLISGNTIYF	TGTGCCAGTAGTGCGGGCGGGACAGGACTTATCTCTGGAAACACCATATATTTT	.	TRBD1	TRBV19	TRBJ1-3
CACRDRVNQPQHF	TGTGCCTGTCGGGACAGGGTCAATCAGCCCCAGCATTTT	.	TRBD1	TRBV30	TRBJ1-5
CSADLYGYTF	TGCAGTGCGGACCTCTATGGCTACACCTTC	.	.	TRBV20-1	TRBJ1-2
CASSVARDRGRETQYF	TGTGCCAGCAGCGTAGCCCGGGACAGGGGCAGGGAGACCCAGTACTTC	.	TRBD1	TRBV9	TRBJ2-5
CASRVPGVVADTQYF	TGTGCCAGCAGGGTTCCTGGCGTCGTCGCAGATACGCAGTATTTT	.	.	TRBV7-9	TRBJ2-3
CAWTGSGKGWGYTF	TGTGCCTGGACCGGTTCAGGGAAGGGTTGGGGCTACACCTTC	.	.	TRBV30	TRBJ1-2
CASSLAFLTGELFF	TGCGCCAGCAGCTTGGCCTTTCTCACCGGGGAGCTGTTTTTT	.	.	TRBV5-1	TRBJ2-2
CASSPRGLITDTQYF	TGTGCCAGCAGCCCCCGGGGTTTAATCACAGATACGCAGTATTTT	.	.	TRBV6-5	TRBJ2-3
CASSQVMGPKSNTGELFF	TGCGCCAGCAGCCAAGTTATGGGCCCTAAATCGAACACCGGGGAGCTGTTTTTT	.	.	TRBV4-1	TRBJ2-2
CAWRDREVAGNTIYF	TGTGCCTGGAGGGACAGGGAGGTTGCTGGAAACACCATATATTTT	once	TRBD1	TRBV30	TRBJ1-3
CASRYDRALVGQLFF	TGTGCCAGCAGATACGACAGGGCCCTCGTTGGGCAACTGTTTTTT	.	TRBD1	TRBV6-6	TRBJ1-4
CASSVAPVGQGGYGYTF	TGTGCCAGCAGCGTGGCCCCGGTCGGACAGGGAGGGTACGGCTACACCTTC	.	TRBD1	TRBV9	TRBJ1-2
CASSLGQLYGYTF	TGTGCCAGCAGCCTGGGACAGTTATATGGCTACACCTTC	medium-sized	TRBD1	TRBV11-2	TRBJ1-2
CASMLDGSALQDTIYF	TGCGCCAGCATGTTGGACGGTAGCGCCCTTCAGGACACCATATATTTT	.	.	TRBV5-1	TRBJ1-3
CASSSKPLNYGYTF	TGTGCCAGCAGCTCGAAGCCCCTTAACTATGGCTACACCTTC	.	.	TRBV7-6	TRBJ1-2
CASSPQPPWAFF	TGTGCCAGCAGTCCCCAACCACCCTGGGCTTTCTTT	few	.	TRBV6-5	TRBJ1-1
CASSPRQGGENGYTF	TGTGCCAGCAGTCCACGACAGGGGGGCGAAAATGGCTACACCTTC	once	TRBD1	TRBV2	TRBJ1-2
CASSSPRRGTTSSEQYF	TGTGCCAGCAGTTCTCCCCGCCGGGGGACCACATCGTCCGAGCAGTACTTC	.	.	TRBV28	TRBJ2-7